This T cell receptor (beta chain) was observed in a study of OX40 agonist ivuxolimab in advanced cancers. Study context: Partial responses occurred in Three dose-escalation patients, one with hepatocellular carcinoma and two with cutaneous melanoma.

In regard to this clone: Its specificity is not known.

Germline CDR1 SGDLS, CDR2 YYNGEE. Trimming removed 3 bases from V and 14 bases from J; junction bases left unmatched: 16. The CDR3 covers 14 residues. TCRdb's table, derived via immunoSEQ multiplex PCR, lists solely in-frame clones and lacks some. The table records around 67,000 clones, more than 70% of them present only once. Findings and limits, study-wide: Clonal expansion among partial responders at 0.1-3.0 mg/kg ranked near the lowest. On average, CD8+ T cells had more expanded clones than CD4+.

The receptor comes from an adult with an advanced solid tumor such as melanoma, head and neck, liver or kidney cancer. This specimen consisted of CD4+ or CD8+ T cells sorted from blood, obtained in a trial of the OX40 agonist ivuxolimab. The chain links TRBV9 to TRBJ1-2, with TRBD1 identical over 7 bases. CDR3 bases: TGTGCCAGCAGCGCCCGGGACAGTTCTCTTGTGGGGACCTTC. Residues: CASSARDSSLVGTF.